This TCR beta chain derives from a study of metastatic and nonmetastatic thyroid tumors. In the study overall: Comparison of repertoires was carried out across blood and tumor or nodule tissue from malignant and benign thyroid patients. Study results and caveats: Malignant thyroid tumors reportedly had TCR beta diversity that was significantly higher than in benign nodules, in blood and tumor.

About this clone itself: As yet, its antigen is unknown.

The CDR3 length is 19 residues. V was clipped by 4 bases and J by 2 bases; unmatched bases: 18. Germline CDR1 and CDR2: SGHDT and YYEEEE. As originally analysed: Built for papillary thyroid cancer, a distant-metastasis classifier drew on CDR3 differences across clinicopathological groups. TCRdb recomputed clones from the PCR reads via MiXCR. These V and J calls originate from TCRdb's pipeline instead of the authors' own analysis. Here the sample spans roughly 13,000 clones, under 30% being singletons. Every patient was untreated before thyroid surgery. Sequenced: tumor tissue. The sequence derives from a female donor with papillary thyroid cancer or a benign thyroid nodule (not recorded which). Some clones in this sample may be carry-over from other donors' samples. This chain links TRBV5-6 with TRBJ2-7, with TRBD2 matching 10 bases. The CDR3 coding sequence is TGTGCCAGCAGCCCCGATTCCCGGACGTCGGGACTAGCGCCCTACGAGCAGTACTTC. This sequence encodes CASSPDSRTSGLAPYEQYF.